Below are 4 T cell receptor beta chains sequenced from a single sample in a study of technical replicates of blood from several donors. Sequencing was performed with immunoSEQ multiplex PCR; in TCRdb, only in-frame clones are kept and a portion is missing. The sample records 70,000 or so clones, approximately 88% being singletons. The source material was PBMCs. The receptors here all came from a human donor in good health. Some clones in this sample may be carry-over from other donors' samples.

On this clone itself: Sequence at one end of the junction differs from germline and may be a read error. The V gene is TRBV6-1, the J gene TRBJ2-1; TRBD2 matches at 11 bases. This CDR3 is 16 amino acids long. The germline CDR1 and CDR2 sequences are MNHNS and SASEGT. In DNA form, the CDR3 reads TGTGCCAGCAGTGATCCGGGACTAGCGGCATACAGTGAGCAGTTCTTC. This sequence encodes CASSDPGLAAYSEQFF.

This sequence joins TRBV4-3 and TRBJ2-3; D might be TRBD2 (5 bases). Germline CDR1 is LGHNA and CDR2 is YSLEER. V was cut by 0 bases and J by 0 bases, with 7 bases left in between. The CDR3 spans 15 residues. The CDR3 coding sequence is TGCGCCAGCAGCCAAGACCGGACTAGCACAGATACGCAGTATTTT. Amino acids: CASSQDRTSTDTQYF.

J is TRBJ1-3 and V is TRBV18; no reliable D call. Germline V gives CDR1 KGHSH, CDR2 LQKENI. The CDR3 spans 17 residues. Trimming cost V 2 bases and J 2 bases, with 16 bases left between them. CDR3 DNA: TGTGCCAGCTCACCATTACCAGAGGGAAGAACTGGAAACACCATATATTTT. Its protein product is CASSPLPEGRTGNTIYF.

The chain links TRBV19 to TRBJ1-5; a weak D match, TRBD1 (6 bases). Germline V gene data show CDR1 as LNHDA and CDR2 as SQIVND (reference sequence). V lost 5 bases, J lost 1 base, and 9 bases lay in between. This CDR3 is 14 amino acids long. CDR3: CASSGTGSNQPQHF. The CDR3 bases are TGTGCCAGTAGTGGTACAGGGAGCAATCAGCCCCAGCATTTT.